This is a list of T cell receptor beta chains from one sample in a study of T cells in localized non-small cell lung cancer. TCRdb keeps only in-frame clones here, not all; method: immunoSEQ multiplex PCR. Of tens of thousands of clones in the sample, approximately 89% were seen once. Sequenced material: peripheral blood, taken before any cancer treatment. The receptors come from a man aged 40 to 70 with stage I lung adenocarcinoma. The CDR3 runs from the conserved cysteine through the conserved F or W. Fields, in order: clone size, D gene, J gene, V gene, CDR3 DNA, CDR3 protein. D genes are given only for firm matches. A clone size is listed for some rows: how often the clone was seen (once, few, many), or a class if it is expanded.

abundance: once; d_gene: .; j_gene: TRBJ1-1; v_gene: TRBV14; CDR3nt: TGTGCCAGCAGCCAGGTCCAGGGCCCAAACACTGAAGCTTTCTTT; CDR3aa: CASSQVQGPNTEAFF
abundance: .; d_gene: .; j_gene: TRBJ2-1; v_gene: TRBV5-1; CDR3nt: TGCGCCAGCAGCTCGATGAGAGGGGCGGGCTCCTACAATGAGCAGTTCTTC; CDR3aa: CASSSMRGAGSYNEQFF
abundance: .; d_gene: .; j_gene: TRBJ2-1; v_gene: TRBV5-1; CDR3nt: TGCGCCAGCACTCCCGCGCGAAGCTCCTACAATGAGCAGTTCTTC; CDR3aa: CASTPARSSYNEQFF
abundance: .; d_gene: TRBD1; j_gene: TRBJ1-2; v_gene: TRBV5-1; CDR3nt: TGCGCCAGCAGCTCGTCACAGGGGGAAGGGAGCTATGGCTACACCTTC; CDR3aa: CASSSSQGEGSYGYTF
abundance: .; d_gene: TRBD1; j_gene: TRBJ2-3; v_gene: TRBV2; CDR3nt: TGTGCCAGCAGGGCGGACAGGGACACAGATACGCAGTATTTT; CDR3aa: CASRADRDTDTQYF
abundance: .; d_gene: .; j_gene: TRBJ1-5; v_gene: TRBV4-1; CDR3nt: TGCGCCAGCAGCCCCGCTACTCGGGGGGAAGATCAGCCCCAGCATTTT; CDR3aa: CASSPATRGEDQPQHF
abundance: .; d_gene: TRBD2; j_gene: TRBJ2-7; v_gene: TRBV13; CDR3nt: TGTGCCAGCAGCTTTAGCGGGAGACGGTTCGAGCAGTACTTC; CDR3aa: CASSFSGRRFEQYF
abundance: once; d_gene: TRBD2; j_gene: TRBJ2-5; v_gene: TRBV11-2; CDR3nt: TGTGCCAGCAGCTCGGGACTAGCGGGGGTCCAAGAGACCCAGTACTTC; CDR3aa: CASSSGLAGVQETQYF
abundance: .; d_gene: TRBD1; j_gene: TRBJ2-5; v_gene: TRBV5-5; CDR3nt: TGTGCCAGCAGCTTGCCAGGGGGCAGAGAGACCCAGTACTTC; CDR3aa: CASSLPGGRETQYF
abundance: once; d_gene: .; j_gene: TRBJ2-7; v_gene: TRBV7-6; CDR3nt: TGTGCCAGCAGCTTAGAACGGGGGTCCGAGCAGTACTTC; CDR3aa: CASSLERGSEQYF
abundance: .; d_gene: .; j_gene: TRBJ1-5; v_gene: TRBV2; CDR3nt: TGTGCCAGCAGTGAGGACACGGGTCAGCCCCAGCATTTT; CDR3aa: CASSEDTGQPQHF
abundance: .; d_gene: TRBD2; j_gene: TRBJ2-5; v_gene: TRBV5-4; CDR3nt: TGTGCCAGCAGCTTGCAGGGACTAGCGGGAGCTGAGACCCAGTACTTC; CDR3aa: CASSLQGLAGAETQYF
abundance: .; d_gene: .; j_gene: TRBJ1-2; v_gene: TRBV6-5; CDR3nt: TGTGCCAGCAGTTACGGCAGTAACTTCGCTAACTATGGCTACACCTTC; CDR3aa: CASSYGSNFANYGYTF
abundance: .; d_gene: TRBD1; j_gene: TRBJ2-5; v_gene: TRBV9; CDR3nt: TGTGCCAGCAGCGCCGATACAGGGGAGGAGACCCAGTACTTC; CDR3aa: CASSADTGEETQYF
abundance: .; d_gene: .; j_gene: TRBJ2-3; v_gene: TRBV7-7; CDR3nt: TGTGCTAGCAGCCGAACCCCGGCAGATACGCAGTATTTT; CDR3aa: CASSRTPADTQYF
abundance: .; d_gene: .; j_gene: TRBJ2-1; v_gene: TRBV19; CDR3nt: TGTGCCAGTAGTATTAGGGGGACTGGCAACAATGAGCAGTTCTTC; CDR3aa: CASSIRGTGNNEQFF
abundance: .; d_gene: TRBD2; j_gene: TRBJ2-7; v_gene: TRBV2; CDR3nt: TGTGCCAGCAGTGATGTACTAGCGGGAGGTGGGCAGTACTTC; CDR3aa: CASSDVLAGGGQYF
abundance: .; d_gene: TRBD1; j_gene: TRBJ1-2; v_gene: TRBV5-6; CDR3nt: TGTGCCAGCAGCTCCGGGACAGCTAACTATGGCTACACCTTC; CDR3aa: CASSSGTANYGYTF
abundance: .; d_gene: .; j_gene: TRBJ2-7; v_gene: TRBV19; CDR3nt: TGTGCCAGTAGTAACAAGTACGAGCAGTACTTC; CDR3aa: CASSNKYEQYF
abundance: .; d_gene: TRBD1; j_gene: TRBJ1-2; v_gene: TRBV7-9; CDR3nt: TGTGCCAGCAGCTTGGACAGGGGCCGGGAAGATGGCTACACCTTC; CDR3aa: CASSLDRGREDGYTF
abundance: .; d_gene: TRBD2; j_gene: TRBJ2-5; v_gene: TRBV25-1; CDR3nt: TGTGCCAGCGAAGACGCGGGGCTAGCGGGCCTCGGGGCCCAGTACTTC; CDR3aa: CASEDAGLAGLGAQYF
abundance: .; d_gene: .; j_gene: TRBJ2-7; v_gene: TRBV5-6; CDR3nt: TGTGCCAGCAGCTTGGGACAATCTTACGAGCAGTACTTC; CDR3aa: CASSLGQSYEQYF